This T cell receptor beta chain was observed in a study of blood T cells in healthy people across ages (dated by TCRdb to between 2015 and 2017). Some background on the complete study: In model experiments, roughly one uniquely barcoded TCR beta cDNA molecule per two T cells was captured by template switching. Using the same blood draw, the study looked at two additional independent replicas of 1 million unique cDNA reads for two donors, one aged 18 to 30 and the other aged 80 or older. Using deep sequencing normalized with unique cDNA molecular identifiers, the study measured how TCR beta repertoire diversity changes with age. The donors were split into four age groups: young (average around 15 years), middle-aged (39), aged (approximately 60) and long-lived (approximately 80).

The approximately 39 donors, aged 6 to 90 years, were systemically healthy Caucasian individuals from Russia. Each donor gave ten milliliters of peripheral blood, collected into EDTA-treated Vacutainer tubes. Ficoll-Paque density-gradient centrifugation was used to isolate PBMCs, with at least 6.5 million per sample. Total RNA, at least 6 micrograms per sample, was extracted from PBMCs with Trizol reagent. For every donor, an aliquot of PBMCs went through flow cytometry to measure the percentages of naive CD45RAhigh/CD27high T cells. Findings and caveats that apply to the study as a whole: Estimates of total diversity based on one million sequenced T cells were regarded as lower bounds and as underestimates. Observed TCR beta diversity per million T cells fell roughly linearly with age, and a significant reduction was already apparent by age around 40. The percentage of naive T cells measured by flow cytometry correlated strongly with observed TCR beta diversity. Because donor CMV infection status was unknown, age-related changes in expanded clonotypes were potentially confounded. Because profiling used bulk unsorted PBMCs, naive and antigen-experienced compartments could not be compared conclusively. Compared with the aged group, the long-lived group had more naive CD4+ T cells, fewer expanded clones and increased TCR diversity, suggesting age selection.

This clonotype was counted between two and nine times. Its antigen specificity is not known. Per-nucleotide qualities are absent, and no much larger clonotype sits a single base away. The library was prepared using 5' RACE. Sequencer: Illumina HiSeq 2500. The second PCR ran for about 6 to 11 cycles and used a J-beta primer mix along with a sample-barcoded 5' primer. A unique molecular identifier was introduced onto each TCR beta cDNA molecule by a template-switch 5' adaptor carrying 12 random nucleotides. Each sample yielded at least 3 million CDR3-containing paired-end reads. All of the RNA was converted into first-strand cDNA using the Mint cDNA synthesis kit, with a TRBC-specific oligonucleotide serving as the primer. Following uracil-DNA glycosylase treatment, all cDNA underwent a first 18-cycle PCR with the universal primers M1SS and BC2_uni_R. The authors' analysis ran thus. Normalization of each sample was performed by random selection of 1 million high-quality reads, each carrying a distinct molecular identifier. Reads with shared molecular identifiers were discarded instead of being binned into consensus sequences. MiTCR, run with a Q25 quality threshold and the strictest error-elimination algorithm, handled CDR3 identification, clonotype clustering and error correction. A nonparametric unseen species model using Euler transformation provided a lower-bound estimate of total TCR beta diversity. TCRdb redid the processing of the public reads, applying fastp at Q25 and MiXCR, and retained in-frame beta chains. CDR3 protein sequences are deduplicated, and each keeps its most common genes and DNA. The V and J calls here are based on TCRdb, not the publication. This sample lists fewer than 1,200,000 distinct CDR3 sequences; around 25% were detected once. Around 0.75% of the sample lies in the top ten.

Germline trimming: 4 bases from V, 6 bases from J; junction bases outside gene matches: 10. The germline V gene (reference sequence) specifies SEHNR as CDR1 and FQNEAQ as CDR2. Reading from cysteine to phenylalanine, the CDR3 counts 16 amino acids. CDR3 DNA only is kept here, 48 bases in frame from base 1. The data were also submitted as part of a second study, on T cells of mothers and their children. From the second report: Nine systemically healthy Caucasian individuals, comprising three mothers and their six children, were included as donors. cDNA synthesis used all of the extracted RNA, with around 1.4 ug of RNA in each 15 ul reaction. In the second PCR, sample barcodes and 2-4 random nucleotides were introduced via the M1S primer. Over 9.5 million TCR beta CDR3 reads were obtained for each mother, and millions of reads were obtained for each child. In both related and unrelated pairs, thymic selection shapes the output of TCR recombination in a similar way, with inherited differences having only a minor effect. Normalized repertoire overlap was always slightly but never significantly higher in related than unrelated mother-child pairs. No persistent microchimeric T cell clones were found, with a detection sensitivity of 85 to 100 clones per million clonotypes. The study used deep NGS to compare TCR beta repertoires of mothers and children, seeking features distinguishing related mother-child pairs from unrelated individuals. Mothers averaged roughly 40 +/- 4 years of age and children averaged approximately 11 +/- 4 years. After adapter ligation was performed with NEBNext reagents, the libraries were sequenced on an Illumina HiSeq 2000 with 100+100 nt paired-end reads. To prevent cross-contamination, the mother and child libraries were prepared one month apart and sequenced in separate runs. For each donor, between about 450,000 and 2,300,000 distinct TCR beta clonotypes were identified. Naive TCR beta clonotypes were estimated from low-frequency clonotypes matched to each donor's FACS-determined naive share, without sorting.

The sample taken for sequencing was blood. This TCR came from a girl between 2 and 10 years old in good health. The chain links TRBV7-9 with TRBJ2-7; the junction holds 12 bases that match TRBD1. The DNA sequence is TGTGCCAGCAGCTCCATACTCCGGGACAGGGGGCTCGAGCAGTACTTC. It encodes CASSSILRDRGLEQYF.